This entry lists 17 T cell receptor beta chains sequenced from one sample in a study of shared clonotypes between healthy human individuals. Assay: immunoSEQ multiplex PCR; the TCRdb copy retains only in-frame clones and omits some. The sample holds millions of clones; about 92% are singletons and the top ten take over 0.12%. Material: naive CD4+ T cells sorted from blood. Described subset: CD45RA+ positively selected. The source is a man younger than 30 in good health.

This sequence joins TRBV5-1 and TRBJ2-6; no clear D. The CDR3 is 14 residues long. The germline CDR1 and CDR2 sequences are SGHRS and YFSETQ. Trimming removed 5 bases from V and 0 bases from J, with 6 bases in between. The CDR3 is CASRVFSGANVLTF. CDR3 DNA: TGCGCCAGCAGGGTTTTCTCTGGGGCCAACGTCCTGACTTTC.

The chain joins TRBV19 to TRBJ1-5, with 10 bases that match TRBD1. V was pared by 1 base and J by 9 bases, with 6 bases of the junction left unmatched. The CDR3 is 15 residues long. Germline CDR1 reads LNHDA; CDR2 reads SQIVND (reference sequence). The CDR3 spells CASSIGDRGLWPQHF. Written as DNA, the CDR3 is TGTGCCAGTAGTATAGGGGACAGGGGCCTCTGGCCCCAGCATTTT.

This sequence joins TRBV30 and TRBJ2-7; 11 bases align to TRBD2. J lost 2 bases, V lost 0 bases, and 9 bases had no gene match. This CDR3 is built from 17 residues. Germline V gives CDR1 GTSNPN, CDR2 SVGIG (reference sequence). CDR3 sequence reads: CAWSVRGTSGFPYEQYF. The CDR3 region has the DNA TGTGCCTGGAGTGTACGGGGGACTAGCGGCTTCCCCTACGAGCAGTACTTC.

This clone occurred once. The chain employs TRBV5-4 and TRBJ1-1; 9 bases are shared with TRBD1. J was trimmed by 2 bases and V by 0 bases; bases with no gene match: 8. The CDR3 contains 17 residues. The germline gives CDR1 SGHNT, CDR2 YYREEE (reference sequence). Written as DNA, the CDR3 is TGTGCCAGCAGCTTGGCCGGGGGACAGGGATTTAACACTGAAGCTTTCTTT. Amino acid sequence: CASSLAGGQGFNTEAFF. Full variable domain (missing parts from reference TRBV5-4 and TRBJ1-1): ETGVTQSPTHLIKTRGQQVTLRCSSQSGHNTVSWYQQALGQGPQFIFQYYREEENGRGNFPPRFSGLQFPNYSSELNVNALELDDSALYLCASSLAGGQGFNTEAFFGQGTRLTVV.

The rearrangement uses TRBV5-6 and TRBJ1-2; 9 bases match TRBD1. Trimming cost V 4 bases and J 4 bases; bases outside gene matches: 2. Per the germline V gene, CDR1 is SGHDT and CDR2 is YYEEEE. This CDR3 spans 13 amino acids. In DNA form, the CDR3 reads TGTGCCAGCAGCGTGACAGGGGGCTATGGCTACACCTTC. The encoded protein is CASSVTGGYGYTF.

This chain connects TRBV4-2 to TRBJ2-7; tentatively, D is TRBD1 (5 bases). V shed 1 base and J shed 4 bases, with 14 bases lying between them. Germline V gives CDR1 LGHNA, CDR2 YNFKEQ. The CDR3 extends over 15 amino acids. The CDR3 loop reads CASSQGLLQGYEQYF. The CDR3 region has the DNA TGTGCCAGCAGCCAAGGTTTATTGCAGGGATACGAGCAGTACTTC.

This clone was detected only a few times. The junction departs from germline at one end; a sequencing error may be responsible. The V call is TRBV7-9, the J call TRBJ2-1, with 9 positions matching TRBD2. CDR3 size: 12 residues. Germline V gene lookup returns CDR1 SEHNR and CDR2 FQNEAQ (reference sequence). CDR3 protein: CASRLAGDEQFF. CDR3 bases: TGTGCCAGCAGGTTAGCGGGGGATGAGCAGTTCTTC.

The J gene is TRBJ2-7, the V gene TRBV11-2; maybe TRBD2 (6 bases). V lost 3 bases to trimming and J lost 6 bases, with 12 bases between them. The CDR3 is 13 residues long. The V gene's germline CDR1 is SGHAT and CDR2 FQNNGV. CDR3 sequence reads: CASSFGSLGEQYF. The CDR3 DNA reads TGTGCCAGCAGCTTCGGGAGTCTTGGCGAGCAGTACTTC.

This clone has just a few counts. The gene calls are TRBV2 and TRBJ2-7; 7 nucleotides line up with TRBD1. V trimming: 7 bases; J trimming: 4 bases; junction bases outside the gene matches: 7. The CDR3 length is 13 residues. Germline CDR1 reads SNHLY; CDR2 reads FYNNEI. The CDR3 is CASKGRGSYEQYF. In nucleotides, the CDR3 is TGTGCCAGCAAAGGCAGGGGGTCTTACGAGCAGTACTTC.

This chain connects TRBV7-9 to TRBJ2-1; D tentatively fits TRBD1 or TRBD2 (9 bases each). Trimming took 5 bases from V and 1 from J, leaving 18 bases between them. CDR3 size: 17 residues. Germline V gives CDR1 SEHNR, CDR2 FQNEAQ (reference sequence). CDR3 protein: CASSPPSGTGSYNEQFF. For the CDR3, the DNA is TGTGCCAGCAGCCCTCCTAGCGGGACAGGGTCCTACAATGAGCAGTTCTTC.

This clone showed up just once. The genes are TRBV4-1 and TRBJ1-5; D is undetermined. V lost 1 base and J 0 bases, leaving 7 bases between the germline ends. CDR3 length: 15 amino acids. Germline loops: CDR1 MGHRA, CDR2 YSYEKL. The CDR3 DNA sequence: TGCGCCAGCAGCCAAGGGCCATATAGCAATCAGCCCCAGCATTTT. It specifies CASSQGPYSNQPQHF.

The count of this clone is one. This rearrangement joins TRBV18 to TRBJ2-7, with 7 positions matching TRBD1. The CDR3 consists of 15 residues. With 2 bases clipped from V and 2 bases from J, the junction kept 6 bases outside the gene matches. CDR1 and CDR2 (germline): KGHSH, LQKENI. The CDR3 protein is CASSPLPGQTYEQYF. The CDR3 DNA reads as TGTGCCAGCTCACCATTACCGGGACAGACCTACGAGCAGTACTTC.

With regard to this clone: Other DNA sequences within the sample encode an identical CDR3. The chain combines TRBV5-1 with TRBJ2-1; 14 bases align to TRBD2. This CDR3 spans 15 amino acids. Germline V gene data show CDR1 as SGHRS and CDR2 as YFSETQ. V dropped 4 bases and J dropped 7; count of bases not matched to a gene: 4. The DNA for the CDR3 is TGCGCCAGCAGCCAGGGACTAGCGGGAGCGAATGAGCAGTTCTTC. Protein product: CASSQGLAGANEQFF. Drawing the rest from reference TRBV5-1 and TRBJ2-1, the complete variable domain is KAGVTQTPRYLIKTRGQQVTLSCSPISGHRSVSWYQQTPGQGLQFLFEYFSETQRNKGNFPGRFSGRQFSNSRSEMNVSTLELGDSALYLCASSQGLAGANEQFFGPGTRLTVL.

The chain carries TRBV11-2 and TRBJ2-1; the match to TRBD2 covers 12 bases. Trimming cost V 5 bases and J 12 bases; bases outside gene matches: 8. CDR1 and CDR2 (germline): SGHAT, FQNNGV. The CDR3 contains 14 residues. CDR3 amino acids: CASSQGLAGGGQFF. The CDR3 region has the DNA TGTGCCAGCAGCCAGGGACTAGCGGGCGGGGGGCAGTTCTTC.

V gene TRBV29-1 combines with J gene TRBJ2-4; D gene unclear. Germline-derived CDR1 and CDR2 are SQVTM and ANQGSEA. Trimming stripped 6 bases from V and 0 bases from J, with 12 bases between. The CDR3 has 14 residues. Written as DNA, the CDR3 is TGCAGCGTACGTTTGTCAGGAGCCAAAAACATTCAGTACTTC. Residues: CSVRLSGAKNIQYF.

The chain carries TRBV2 and TRBJ1-3; D is ambiguous. Trimming shortened V by 3 bases and J by 8 bases, and 11 bases separated the two germline ends. The germline V gene has CDR1 SNHLY and CDR2 FYNNEI. The CDR3 consists of 13 residues. This CDR3 is CASSESVAHTIYF. The CDR3 nucleotides are TGTGCCAGCAGTGAGTCCGTAGCCCACACCATATATTTT. Full variable domain (missing parts from reference TRBV2 and TRBJ1-3): EPEVTQTPSHQVTQMGQEVILRCVPISNHLYFYWYRQILGQKVEFLVSFYNNEISEKSEIFDDQFSVERPDGSNFTLKIRSTKLEDSAMYFCASSESVAHTIYFGEGSWLTVV.

The rearrangement uses TRBV5-1 and TRBJ1-2; 10 bases fit TRBD1. V was clipped by 3 bases and J by 13 bases; unmatched bases: 12. Germline V gives CDR1 SGHRS, CDR2 YFSETQ. The CDR3 length is 14 residues. CDR3: CASSSEPGTGAPTF. The CDR3 DNA sequence: TGCGCCAGCAGCTCTGAACCCGGGACAGGGGCGCCCACCTTC.